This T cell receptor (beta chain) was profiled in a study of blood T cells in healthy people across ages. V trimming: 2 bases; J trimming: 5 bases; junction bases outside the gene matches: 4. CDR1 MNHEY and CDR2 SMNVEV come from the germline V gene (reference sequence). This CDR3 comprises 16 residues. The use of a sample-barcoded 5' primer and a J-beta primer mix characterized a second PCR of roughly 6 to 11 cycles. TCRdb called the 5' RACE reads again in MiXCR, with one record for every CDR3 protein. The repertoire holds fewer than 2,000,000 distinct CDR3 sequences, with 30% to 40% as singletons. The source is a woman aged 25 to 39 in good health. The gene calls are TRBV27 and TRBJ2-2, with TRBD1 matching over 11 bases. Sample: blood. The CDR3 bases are TGTGCCAGCAGTTTACAGGGGACAGGGGGAACCGGGGAGCTGTTTTTT. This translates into CASSLQGTGGTGELFF.